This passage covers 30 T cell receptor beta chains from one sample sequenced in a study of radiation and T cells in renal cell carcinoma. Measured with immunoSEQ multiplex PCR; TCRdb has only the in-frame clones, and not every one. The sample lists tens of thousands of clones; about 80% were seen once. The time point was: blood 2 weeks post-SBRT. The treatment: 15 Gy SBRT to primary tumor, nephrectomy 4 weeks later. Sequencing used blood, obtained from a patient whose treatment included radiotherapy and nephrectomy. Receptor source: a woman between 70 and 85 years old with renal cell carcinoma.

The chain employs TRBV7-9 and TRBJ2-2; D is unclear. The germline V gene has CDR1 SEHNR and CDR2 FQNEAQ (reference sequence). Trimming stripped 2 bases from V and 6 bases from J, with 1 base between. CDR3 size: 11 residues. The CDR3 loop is CASSLPGELFF. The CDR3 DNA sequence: TGTGCCAGCAGCTTACCCGGGGAGCTGTTTTTT.

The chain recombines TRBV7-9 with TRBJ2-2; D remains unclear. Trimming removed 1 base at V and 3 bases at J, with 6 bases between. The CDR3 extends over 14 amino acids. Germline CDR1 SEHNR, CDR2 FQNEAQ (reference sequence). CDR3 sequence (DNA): TGTGCCAGCAGCTTAGAACTGGACACCGGGGAGCTGTTTTTT. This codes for CASSLELDTGELFF.

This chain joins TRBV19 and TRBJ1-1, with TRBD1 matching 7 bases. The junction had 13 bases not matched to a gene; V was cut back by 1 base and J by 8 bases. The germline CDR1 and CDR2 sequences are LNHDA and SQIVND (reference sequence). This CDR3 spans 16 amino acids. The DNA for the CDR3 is TGTGCCAGTAGTATAGGACAGGGTCGCGCGTTCCCCGAAGCTTTCTTT. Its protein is CASSIGQGRAFPEAFF. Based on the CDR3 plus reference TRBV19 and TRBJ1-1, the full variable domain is DGGITQSPKYLFRKEGQNVTLSCEQNLNHDAMYWYRQDPGQGLRLIYYSQIVNDFQKGDIAEGYSVSREKKESFPLTVTSAQKNPTAFYLCASSIGQGRAFPEAFFGQGTRLTVV.

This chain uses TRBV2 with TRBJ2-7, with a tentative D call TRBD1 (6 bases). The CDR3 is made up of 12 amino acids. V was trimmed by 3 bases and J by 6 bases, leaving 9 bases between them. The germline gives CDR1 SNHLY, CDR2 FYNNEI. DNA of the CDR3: TGTGCCAGCAGTGATCAAGGGGGCGAGCAGTACTTC. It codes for CASSDQGGEQYF.

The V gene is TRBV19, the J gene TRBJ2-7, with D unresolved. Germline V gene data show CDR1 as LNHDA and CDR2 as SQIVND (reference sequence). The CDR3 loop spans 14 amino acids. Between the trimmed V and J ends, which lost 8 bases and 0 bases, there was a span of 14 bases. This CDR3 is CASGGDSSSYEQYF. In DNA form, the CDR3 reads TGTGCCAGTGGCGGAGACTCGAGCTCCTACGAGCAGTACTTC.

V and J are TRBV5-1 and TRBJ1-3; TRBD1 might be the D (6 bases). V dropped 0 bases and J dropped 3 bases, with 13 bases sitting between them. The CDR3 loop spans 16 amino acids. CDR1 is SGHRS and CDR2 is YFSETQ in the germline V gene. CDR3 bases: TGCGCCAGCAGCTTGGCCCAGACAGGCGGTGGAAACACCATATATTTT. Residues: CASSLAQTGGGNTIYF.

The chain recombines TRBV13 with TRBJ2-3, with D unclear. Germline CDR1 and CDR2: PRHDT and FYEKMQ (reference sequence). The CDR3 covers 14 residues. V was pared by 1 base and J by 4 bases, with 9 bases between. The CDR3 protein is CASSLDGVADTQYF. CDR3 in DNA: TGTGCCAGCAGCTTAGATGGGGTAGCAGATACGCAGTATTTT.

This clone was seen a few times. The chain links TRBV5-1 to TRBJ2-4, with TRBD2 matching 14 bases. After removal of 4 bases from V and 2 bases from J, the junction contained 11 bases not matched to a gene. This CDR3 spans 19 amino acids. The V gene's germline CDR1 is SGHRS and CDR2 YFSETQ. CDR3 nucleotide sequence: TGCGCCAGCAGCCTCATACCGGGACTAGCGGGAGTCACCAAAAACATTCAGTACTTC. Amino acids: CASSLIPGLAGVTKNIQYF. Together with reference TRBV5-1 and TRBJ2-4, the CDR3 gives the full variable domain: KAGVTQTPRYLIKTRGQQVTLSCSPISGHRSVSWYQQTPGQGLQFLFEYFSETQRNKGNFPGRFSGRQFSNSRSEMNVSTLELGDSALYLCASSLIPGLAGVTKNIQYFGAGTRLSVL.

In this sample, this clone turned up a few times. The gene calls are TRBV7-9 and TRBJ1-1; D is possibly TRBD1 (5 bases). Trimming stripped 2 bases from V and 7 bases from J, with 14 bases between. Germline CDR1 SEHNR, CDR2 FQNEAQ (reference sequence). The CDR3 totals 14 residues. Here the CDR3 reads CASSLMTGGIEAFF. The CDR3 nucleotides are TGTGCCAGCAGCTTAATGACGGGGGGTATTGAAGCTTTCTTT.

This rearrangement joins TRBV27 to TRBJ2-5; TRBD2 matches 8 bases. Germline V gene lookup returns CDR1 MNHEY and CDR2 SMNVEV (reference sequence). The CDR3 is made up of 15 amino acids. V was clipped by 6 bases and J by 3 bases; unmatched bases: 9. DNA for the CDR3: TGTGCCAGCAGGGACTGGCGGGGGGCAGAAGAGACCCAGTACTTC. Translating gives CASRDWRGAEETQYF.

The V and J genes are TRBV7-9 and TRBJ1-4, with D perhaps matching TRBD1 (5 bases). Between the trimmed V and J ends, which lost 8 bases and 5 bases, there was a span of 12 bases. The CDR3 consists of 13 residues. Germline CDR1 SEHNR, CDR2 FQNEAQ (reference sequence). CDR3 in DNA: TGTGCCAGCGAATCGGGGGGGAATGAAAAACTGTTTTTT. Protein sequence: CASESGGNEKLFF.

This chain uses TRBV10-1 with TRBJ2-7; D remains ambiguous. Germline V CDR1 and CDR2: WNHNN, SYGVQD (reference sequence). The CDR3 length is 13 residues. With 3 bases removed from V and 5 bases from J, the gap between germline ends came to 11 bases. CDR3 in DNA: TGCGCCAGCAGTGATCCGGGTTTGCACGAGCAGTACTTC. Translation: CASSDPGLHEQYF.

The CDR3 spells CASSLIGSDTDTQYF. In DNA, the CDR3 is TGCGCCAGCAGCTTAATTGGGAGCGACACAGATACGCAGTATTTT. The chain is built from TRBV5-1 and TRBJ2-3; weak D call: TRBD2 (5 bases). The CDR3 contains 15 residues. Germline V gene data show CDR1 as SGHRS and CDR2 as YFSETQ. The germline V and J ends were trimmed by 2 bases and 2 bases, with 12 bases remaining between them.

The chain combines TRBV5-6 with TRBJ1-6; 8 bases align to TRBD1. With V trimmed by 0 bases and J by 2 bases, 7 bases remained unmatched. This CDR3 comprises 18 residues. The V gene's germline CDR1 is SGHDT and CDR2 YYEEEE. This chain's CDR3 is CASSLEQGVWTYNSPLHF. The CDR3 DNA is TGTGCCAGCAGCTTGGAACAGGGGGTTTGGACCTATAATTCACCCCTCCACTTT.

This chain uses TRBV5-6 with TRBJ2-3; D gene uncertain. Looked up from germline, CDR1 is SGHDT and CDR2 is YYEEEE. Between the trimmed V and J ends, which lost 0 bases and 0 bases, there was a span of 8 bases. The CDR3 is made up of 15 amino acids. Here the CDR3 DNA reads TGTGCCAGCAGCTTGGGTACGGCCAGCACAGATACGCAGTATTTT. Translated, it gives CASSLGTASTDTQYF.

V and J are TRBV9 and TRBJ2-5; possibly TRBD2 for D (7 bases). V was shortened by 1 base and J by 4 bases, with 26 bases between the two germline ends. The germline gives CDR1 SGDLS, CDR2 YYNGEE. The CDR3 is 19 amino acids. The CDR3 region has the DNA TGTGCCAGCAGCGTATCAGGCTTCGGGGGGCGGGGAGTGCGAGAGACCCAGTACTTC. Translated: CASSVSGFGGRGVRETQYF.

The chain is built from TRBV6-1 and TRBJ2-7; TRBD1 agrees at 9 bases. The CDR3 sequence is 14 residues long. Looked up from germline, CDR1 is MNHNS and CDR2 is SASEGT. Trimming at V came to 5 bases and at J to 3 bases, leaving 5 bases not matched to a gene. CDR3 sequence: CASSPRDRVYEQYF. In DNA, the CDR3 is TGTGCCAGCAGTCCCCGGGACAGGGTCTACGAGCAGTACTTC.

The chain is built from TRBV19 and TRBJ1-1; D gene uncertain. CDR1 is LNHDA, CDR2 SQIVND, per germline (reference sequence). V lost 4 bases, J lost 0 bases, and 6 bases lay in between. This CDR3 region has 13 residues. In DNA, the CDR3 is TGTGCCAGTAGTAATGGGTTGAACACTGAAGCTTTCTTT. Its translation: CASSNGLNTEAFF. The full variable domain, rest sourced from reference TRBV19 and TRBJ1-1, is DGGITQSPKYLFRKEGQNVTLSCEQNLNHDAMYWYRQDPGQGLRLIYYSQIVNDFQKGDIAEGYSVSREKKESFPLTVTSAQKNPTAFYLCASSNGLNTEAFFGQGTRLTVV.

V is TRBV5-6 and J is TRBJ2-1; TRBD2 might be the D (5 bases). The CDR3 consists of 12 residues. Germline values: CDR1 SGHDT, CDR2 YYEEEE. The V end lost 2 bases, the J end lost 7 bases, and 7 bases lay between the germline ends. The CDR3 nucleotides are TGTGCCAGCAGCTTATGGAGGAATGAGCAGTTCTTC. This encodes CASSLWRNEQFF.

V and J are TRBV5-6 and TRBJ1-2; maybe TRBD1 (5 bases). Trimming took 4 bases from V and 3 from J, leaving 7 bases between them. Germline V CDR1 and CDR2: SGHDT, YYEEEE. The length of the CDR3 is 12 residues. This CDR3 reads CASSMGDYGYTF. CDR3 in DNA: TGTGCCAGCAGCATGGGGGACTATGGCTACACCTTC.

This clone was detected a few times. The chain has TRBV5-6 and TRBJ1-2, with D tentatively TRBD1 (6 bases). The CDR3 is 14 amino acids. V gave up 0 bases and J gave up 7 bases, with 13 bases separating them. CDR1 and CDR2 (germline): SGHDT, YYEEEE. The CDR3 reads CASSLGTGASGYTF. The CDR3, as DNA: TGTGCCAGCAGCTTGGGGACGGGGGCGAGTGGCTACACCTTC. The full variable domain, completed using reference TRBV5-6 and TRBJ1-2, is DAGVTQSPTHLIKTRGQQVTLRCSPKSGHDTVSWYQQALGQGPQFIFQYYEEEERQRGNFPDRFSGHQFPNYSSELNVNALLLGDSALYLCASSLGTGASGYTFGSGTRLTVV.

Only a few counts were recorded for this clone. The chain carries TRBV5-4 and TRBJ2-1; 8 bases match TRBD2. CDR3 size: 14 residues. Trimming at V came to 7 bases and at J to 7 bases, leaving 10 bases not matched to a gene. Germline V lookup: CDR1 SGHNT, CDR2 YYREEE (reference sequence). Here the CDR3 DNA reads TGTGCCAGCCACACGGGGGGGAAGGGGAATGAGCAGTTCTTC. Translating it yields CASHTGGKGNEQFF.

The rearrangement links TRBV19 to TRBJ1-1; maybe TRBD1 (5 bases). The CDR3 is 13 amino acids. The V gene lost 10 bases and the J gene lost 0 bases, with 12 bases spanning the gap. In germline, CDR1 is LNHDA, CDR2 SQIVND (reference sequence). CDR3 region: CATSRDLNTEAFF. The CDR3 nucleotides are TGTGCCACCTCCAGGGACTTGAACACTGAAGCTTTCTTT.

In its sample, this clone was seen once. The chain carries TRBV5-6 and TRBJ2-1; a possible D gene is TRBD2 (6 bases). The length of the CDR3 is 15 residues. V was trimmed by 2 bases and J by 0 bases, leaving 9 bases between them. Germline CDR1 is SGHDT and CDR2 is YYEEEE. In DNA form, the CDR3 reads TGTGCCAGCAGCTTCGGGGGAAGCTCCTACAATGAGCAGTTCTTC. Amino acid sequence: CASSFGGSSYNEQFF.

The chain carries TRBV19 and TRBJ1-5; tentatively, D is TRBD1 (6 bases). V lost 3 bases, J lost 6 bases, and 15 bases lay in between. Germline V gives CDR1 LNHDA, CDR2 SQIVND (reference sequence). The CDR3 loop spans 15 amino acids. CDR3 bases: TGTGCCAGTAGTATGAGTAGGGGGGGTGGTCAGCCCCAGCATTTT. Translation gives CASSMSRGGGQPQHF. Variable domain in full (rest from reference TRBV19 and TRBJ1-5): DGGITQSPKYLFRKEGQNVTLSCEQNLNHDAMYWYRQDPGQGLRLIYYSQIVNDFQKGDIAEGYSVSREKKESFPLTVTSAQKNPTAFYLCASSMSRGGGQPQHFGDGTRLSIL.

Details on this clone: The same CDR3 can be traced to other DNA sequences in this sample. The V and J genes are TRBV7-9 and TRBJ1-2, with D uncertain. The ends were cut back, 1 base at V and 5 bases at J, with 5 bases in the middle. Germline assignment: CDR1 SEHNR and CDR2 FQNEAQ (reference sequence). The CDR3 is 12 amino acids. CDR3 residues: CASSLEGYGYTF. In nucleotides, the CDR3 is TGTGCCAGCAGCTTAGAGGGTTATGGCTACACCTTC.

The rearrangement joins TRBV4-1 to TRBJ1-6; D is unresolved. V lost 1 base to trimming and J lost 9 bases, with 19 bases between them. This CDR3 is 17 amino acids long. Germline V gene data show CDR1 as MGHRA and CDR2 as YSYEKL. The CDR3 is CASSQGFLEGRISPLHF. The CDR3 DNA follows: TGCGCCAGCAGCCAAGGGTTCCTCGAAGGCCGAATTTCACCCCTCCACTTT.

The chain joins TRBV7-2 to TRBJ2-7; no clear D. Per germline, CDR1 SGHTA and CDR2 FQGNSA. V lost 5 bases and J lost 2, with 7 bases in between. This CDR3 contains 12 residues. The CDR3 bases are TGTGCCAGCAGCCGGGCCCCCTACGAGCAGTACTTC. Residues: CASSRAPYEQYF.

The CDR3 region is CASSAGVPAGETQYF. For the CDR3, the DNA is TGTGCCAGCAGCGCCGGGGTGCCGGCCGGGGAGACCCAGTACTTC. The rearrangement links TRBV9 to TRBJ2-5; weak D call: TRBD2 (5 bases). CDR3 length: 15 residues. Germline V gene lookup returns CDR1 SGDLS and CDR2 YYNGEE. Trimming left V 3 bases short and J 5 bases short, with 17 bases between.

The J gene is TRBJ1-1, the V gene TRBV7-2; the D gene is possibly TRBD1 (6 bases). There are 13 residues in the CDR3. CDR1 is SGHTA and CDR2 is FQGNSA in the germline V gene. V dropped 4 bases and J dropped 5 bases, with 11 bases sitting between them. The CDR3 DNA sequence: TGTGCCAGCAGCTCACAGGGTGGAACTGAAGCTTTCTTT. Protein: CASSSQGGTEAFF.